These 13 T cell receptor beta chains share one sample of origin, sequenced in a study of OX40 agonist ivuxolimab in advanced cancers. Profiling relied on immunoSEQ multiplex PCR, and the TCRdb table lists in-frame clones only, not all of them. Of some 150,000 clones listed, around 93% are singletons. The sequencing here drew on CD4+ or CD8+ T cells sorted from blood, taken in a trial of the OX40 agonist ivuxolimab. The receptors here all came from an adult with an advanced solid tumor such as melanoma, head and neck, liver or kidney cancer.

The chain recombines TRBV11-3 with TRBJ2-1; no firm D call. This CDR3 region has 14 residues. The germline gives CDR1 SGHNT, CDR2 YENEEA. Trimming took 5 bases from V and 4 from J, leaving 12 bases between them. The CDR3 loop reads CASSPLGSYNEQFF. The CDR3 DNA is TGTGCCAGCAGCCCCCTCGGCAGTTACAATGAGCAGTTCTTC. Supplemented by reference TRBV11-3 and TRBJ2-1, the full variable domain reads EAGVVQSPRYKIIEKKQPVAFWCNPISGHNTLYWYLQNLGQGPELLIRYENEEAVDDSQLPKDRFSAERLKGVDSTLKIQPAELGDSAVYLCASSPLGSYNEQFFGPGTRLTVL.

The rearrangement uses TRBV6-5 and TRBJ1-4; maybe TRBD1 (5 bases). Germline CDR1 and CDR2: MNHEY and SVGAGI. This CDR3 is 15 amino acids long. V gave up 6 bases and J gave up 6 bases, with 17 bases separating them. This CDR3 reads CASSTRTTADEKLFF. CDR3 nucleotide sequence: TGTGCCAGCAGCACCCGGACAACGGCGGATGAAAAACTGTTTTTT.

The genes are TRBV6-1 and TRBJ1-1, with D unclear. The CDR3 is made up of 15 amino acids. V gave up 4 bases and J gave up 1 base, with 13 bases separating them. Germline V lookup: CDR1 MNHNS, CDR2 SASEGT. The CDR3 spells CASSVPGQENTEAFF. CDR3 in DNA: TGTGCCAGCAGTGTCCCTGGCCAGGAGAACACTGAAGCTTTCTTT.

V is TRBV5-1 and J is TRBJ1-6, with TRBD1 matching 10 bases. CDR3 length: 15 amino acids. Germline CDR1 is SGHRS and CDR2 is YFSETQ. V lost 4 bases, J lost 8 bases, and 6 bases stayed unmatched. The CDR3 loop is CASSATGTGDSPLHF. CDR3 bases: TGCGCCAGCAGCGCAACCGGGACAGGGGATTCACCCCTCCACTTT.

The chain carries TRBV20-1 and TRBJ2-5; no clear D. From germline, CDR1 is DFQATT and CDR2 SNEGSKA (reference sequence). CDR3 length: 10 residues. CDR3 bases: TGCAGCCCGTTCGGAGAGACCCAGTACTTC. It encodes CSPFGETQYF.

The chain uses TRBV27 and TRBJ1-5; a possible D gene is TRBD1 (5 bases). V gave up 0 bases and J gave up 8 bases, with 11 bases separating them. This CDR3 region has 14 residues. The germline V gene has CDR1 MNHEY and CDR2 SMNVEV (reference sequence). The CDR3 DNA reads TGTGCCAGCAGTTTATCGCAGGGCAGGGAGCCCCAGCATTTT. Translating it yields CASSLSQGREPQHF.

The chain joins TRBV25-1 to TRBJ1-2; D gene unclear. Germline V lookup: CDR1 MGHDK, CDR2 SYGVNS. Trimming stripped 6 bases from V and 2 bases from J, with 13 bases between. CDR3 length equals 14 residues. CDR3 loop: CASRGKGKNYGYTF. The CDR3 DNA reads TGTGCCAGCAGGGGGAAGGGAAAGAACTATGGCTACACCTTC.

The rearrangement joins TRBV6-6 to TRBJ2-3, with D unresolved. V lost 5 bases, J lost 0 bases, and 9 bases lay in between. The CDR3 covers 14 residues. CDR1 and CDR2 (germline): MNHNY, SVGAGI (reference sequence). CDR3 DNA: TGTGCCAGCAGTCCGGTCGGTAGCACAGATACGCAGTATTTT. Its translation: CASSPVGSTDTQYF.

V gene TRBV7-6 combines with J gene TRBJ2-7; TRBD1 agrees at 9 bases. V lost 5 bases and J lost 2; bases outside the gene matches: 4. In germline, CDR1 is SGHVS, CDR2 FNYEAQ. This CDR3 comprises 14 residues. The CDR3 loop reads CASSPGQGPYEQYF. The CDR3 nucleotides read TGTGCCAGCAGCCCGGGACAGGGTCCCTACGAGCAGTACTTC.

The rearrangement joins TRBV18 to TRBJ1-2; D ambiguous. The ends were cut back, 6 bases at V and 2 bases at J, with 10 bases in the middle. Per germline, CDR1 KGHSH and CDR2 LQKENI. This CDR3 comprises 13 residues. The chain's CDR3 is CASSGRYNYGYTF. For the CDR3, the DNA is TGTGCCAGCTCCGGGAGATACAACTATGGCTACACCTTC.

Remarks on this clone: One junction end disagrees with the germline gene, perhaps due to a read error. J is TRBJ2-7 and V is TRBV5-3; TRBD2 might be the D (6 bases). TRBV5-3 is given ORF status, its function remaining uncertain. The CDR3 extends over 13 amino acids. CDR3 nucleotides: TGTGCCAGCAGCTTGGGAGGCCCCTACGAGCAGTACTTC. Translation gives CASSLGGPYEQYF.

The chain has TRBV5-6 and TRBJ2-7, with TRBD2 matching over 12 bases. With V trimmed by 4 bases and J by 0 bases, 2 bases remained unmatched. Germline V lookup: CDR1 SGHDT, CDR2 YYEEEE. The CDR3 consists of 15 residues. CDR3 bases: TGTGCCAGCAGCCTAGCGGGAGGGTACTCCTACGAGCAGTACTTC. This sequence encodes CASSLAGGYSYEQYF.

The V call is TRBV5-1, the J call TRBJ1-5; 11 nucleotides align to TRBD1. The CDR3 runs 15 residues. CDR1 and CDR2 (germline): SGHRS, YFSETQ. V trimming: 5 bases; J trimming: 3 bases; junction bases outside the gene matches: 4. CDR3 DNA: TGCGCCAGCAGACCGGACAGGGGGCTCAATCAGCCCCAGCATTTT. Protein product: CASRPDRGLNQPQHF.